This is a list of T cell receptor beta chains from one sample in a study of T cell responses to AZD1222 COVID-19 vaccine. TCRdb's table, derived via immunoSEQ multiplex PCR, lists solely in-frame clones and lacks some. The data show some 150,000 clones, 80% to 95% seen once. Sequencing used peripheral blood, obtained on day 0 of AZD1222 vaccination. These receptors originate from an adult in good health. Each CDR3 is given with its conserved first and last residue. A D gene is named only where the DNA matches it firmly. For some rows the clone size is stated as once, few or many, or as a class when expanded; others skip it.

abundance: .; d_gene: .; v_gene: TRBV5-1; j_gene: TRBJ2-3; CDR3aa: CASSLRGTSTDTQYF; CDR3nt: TGCGCCAGCAGCCTCCGGGGCACTAGCACAGATACGCAGTATTTT
abundance: .; d_gene: .; v_gene: TRBV14; j_gene: TRBJ2-7; CDR3aa: CASSQDPRGEQYF; CDR3nt: TGTGCCAGCAGCCAAGATCCCCGAGGCGAGCAGTACTTC
abundance: .; d_gene: .; v_gene: TRBV24-1; j_gene: TRBJ1-5; CDR3aa: CATSPREAQPQHF; CDR3nt: TGTGCCACCAGTCCCAGGGAGGCACAGCCCCAGCATTTT
abundance: .; d_gene: .; v_gene: TRBV5-1; j_gene: TRBJ1-1; CDR3aa: CASNPHPPTEMNTEAFF; CDR3nt: TGCGCCAGCAACCCACATCCCCCGACAGAGATGAACACTGAAGCTTTCTTT
abundance: .; d_gene: .; v_gene: TRBV9; j_gene: TRBJ2-1; CDR3aa: CASSTGRPSYNEQFF; CDR3nt: TGTGCCAGCAGCACGGGACGCCCCTCCTACAATGAGCAGTTCTTC
abundance: .; d_gene: .; v_gene: TRBV6-7; j_gene: TRBJ1-2; CDR3aa: CPGGRCSYGYTF; CDR3nt: TGTCCCGGAGGCAGGTGCTCCTATGGCTACACCTTC
abundance: .; d_gene: .; v_gene: TRBV27; j_gene: TRBJ2-3; CDR3aa: CASRLGGTDTQYF; CDR3nt: TGTGCCAGCAGGCTGGGAGGCACAGATACGCAGTATTTT
abundance: .; d_gene: .; v_gene: TRBV25-1; j_gene: TRBJ1-1; CDR3aa: CASSDPGMNTEAFF; CDR3nt: TGTGCCAGCAGTGATCCGGGGATGAACACTGAAGCTTTCTTT
abundance: .; d_gene: .; v_gene: TRBV28; j_gene: TRBJ2-1; CDR3aa: CASSLLGSEQFF; CDR3nt: TGTGCCAGCAGTTTGTTGGGAAGTGAGCAGTTCTTC
abundance: .; d_gene: .; v_gene: TRBV19; j_gene: TRBJ2-1; CDR3aa: CAISPGLLNEQFF; CDR3nt: TGTGCCATCTCTCCGGGACTGCTAAATGAGCAGTTCTTC
abundance: .; d_gene: TRBD1; v_gene: TRBV2; j_gene: TRBJ1-4; CDR3aa: CASSQTGVGEKLFF; CDR3nt: TGTGCCAGCAGCCAGACAGGGGTCGGTGAAAAACTGTTTTTT
abundance: .; d_gene: TRBD1; v_gene: TRBV19; j_gene: TRBJ1-1; CDR3aa: CASSWDSLEAFF; CDR3nt: TGTGCCAGTAGTTGGGACAGCCTAGAAGCTTTCTTT
abundance: .; d_gene: TRBD2; v_gene: TRBV5-1; j_gene: TRBJ2-7; CDR3aa: CASYGGLAGGPGEQYF; CDR3nt: TGCGCCAGCTATGGGGGACTAGCGGGAGGGCCGGGGGAGCAGTACTTC
abundance: once; d_gene: TRBD1; v_gene: TRBV7-8; j_gene: TRBJ2-7; CDR3aa: CASRPRQGTHEQYF; CDR3nt: TGTGCCAGCAGGCCGCGACAGGGAACCCACGAGCAGTACTTC
abundance: .; d_gene: .; v_gene: TRBV11-2; j_gene: TRBJ2-7; CDR3aa: CASSLIVVGYEQYF; CDR3nt: TGTGCCAGCAGCTTAATTGTGGTGGGGTACGAGCAGTACTTC
abundance: .; d_gene: .; v_gene: TRBV10-3; j_gene: TRBJ2-7; CDR3aa: CAASGSYEQYF; CDR3nt: TGTGCCGCATCGGGCTCCTACGAGCAGTACTTC
abundance: .; d_gene: .; v_gene: TRBV19; j_gene: TRBJ2-1; CDR3aa: CASSIAWNEQFF; CDR3nt: TGTGCCAGTAGTATAGCCTGGAATGAGCAGTTCTTC
abundance: .; d_gene: TRBD2; v_gene: TRBV4-1; j_gene: TRBJ2-7; CDR3aa: CASSQDEVFASGTYEQYF; CDR3nt: TGCGCCAGCAGCCAAGATGAAGTATTCGCTAGCGGCACCTACGAGCAGTACTTC
abundance: .; d_gene: TRBD1; v_gene: TRBV28; j_gene: TRBJ1-2; CDR3aa: CASSVIGTDGYTF; CDR3nt: TGTGCCAGCAGTGTCATCGGGACAGATGGCTACACCTTC
abundance: .; d_gene: .; v_gene: TRBV27; j_gene: TRBJ2-2; CDR3aa: CASSFSQGSGELFF; CDR3nt: TGTGCCAGCAGTTTTAGTCAGGGTTCCGGGGAGCTGTTTTTT
abundance: .; d_gene: .; v_gene: TRBV19; j_gene: TRBJ2-1; CDR3aa: CASSTRPGDRRSGDEQFF; CDR3nt: TGTGCCAGTAGTACCCGACCAGGGGATCGGCGCTCGGGAGATGAGCAGTTCTTC
abundance: .; d_gene: .; v_gene: TRBV6-1; j_gene: TRBJ1-3; CDR3aa: CASSEGQRPGNTIYF; CDR3nt: TGTGCCAGCAGTGAAGGGCAGCGCCCTGGAAACACCATATATTTT
abundance: few; d_gene: .; v_gene: TRBV19; j_gene: TRBJ2-7; CDR3aa: CASSSVSEQYF; CDR3nt: TGTGCCAGTAGTTCGGTAAGCGAGCAGTACTTC
abundance: .; d_gene: TRBD2; v_gene: TRBV19; j_gene: TRBJ2-5; CDR3aa: CASSPRGLAGVTSETQYF; CDR3nt: TGTGCCAGTAGTCCCAGGGGACTAGCGGGAGTCACGAGTGAGACCCAGTACTTC
abundance: .; d_gene: .; v_gene: TRBV5-1; j_gene: TRBJ1-1; CDR3aa: CASSWASNTEAFF; CDR3nt: TGCGCCAGCAGCTGGGCGTCGAACACTGAAGCTTTCTTT
abundance: .; d_gene: TRBD2; v_gene: TRBV9; j_gene: TRBJ2-1; CDR3aa: CASSVGLAGVSEQFF; CDR3nt: TGTGCCAGCAGCGTCGGACTAGCGGGAGTCTCTGAGCAGTTCTTC
abundance: .; d_gene: TRBD2; v_gene: TRBV27; j_gene: TRBJ2-1; CDR3aa: CASSIPGLASDNEQFF; CDR3nt: TGTGCCAGCAGTATTCCGGGACTAGCGTCAGACAATGAGCAGTTCTTC
abundance: .; d_gene: .; v_gene: TRBV7-9; j_gene: TRBJ1-1; CDR3aa: CASSARRAMNTEAFF; CDR3nt: TGTGCCAGCAGCGCAAGGCGTGCCATGAACACTGAAGCTTTCTTT
abundance: once; d_gene: .; v_gene: TRBV7-9; j_gene: TRBJ2-7; CDR3aa: CASSPRNYEQKYF; CDR3nt: TGTGCCAGCAGCCCCCGAAACTACGAACAAAAGTACTTC
abundance: .; d_gene: .; v_gene: TRBV27; j_gene: TRBJ1-1; CDR3aa: CASSFRGEEAFF; CDR3nt: TGTGCCAGCAGTTTTAGAGGGGAGGAAGCTTTCTTT
abundance: once; d_gene: .; v_gene: TRBV5-1; j_gene: TRBJ1-1; CDR3aa: CASSLGQSPEAFF; CDR3nt: TGCGCCAGCAGCTTGGGACAGTCCCCTGAAGCTTTCTTT
abundance: .; d_gene: .; v_gene: TRBV5-1; j_gene: TRBJ2-7; CDR3aa: CASSSVGPYEQYF; CDR3nt: TGCGCCAGCAGCTCGGTAGGGCCCTACGAGCAGTACTTC
abundance: .; d_gene: .; v_gene: TRBV7-2; j_gene: TRBJ1-3; CDR3aa: CASSLALAGNTIYF; CDR3nt: TGTGCCAGCAGCTTAGCCCTGGCTGGAAACACCATATATTTT
abundance: once; d_gene: .; v_gene: TRBV7-8; j_gene: TRBJ2-1; CDR3aa: CASSFGLNEQFF; CDR3nt: TGTGCCAGCAGCTTTGGCCTCAATGAGCAGTTCTTC
abundance: .; d_gene: .; v_gene: TRBV18; j_gene: TRBJ1-3; CDR3aa: CASSPGTSGNTIYF; CDR3nt: TGTGCCAGCTCACCGGGGACCTCTGGAAACACCATATATTTT
abundance: .; d_gene: .; v_gene: TRBV5-1; j_gene: TRBJ2-2; CDR3aa: CASSQDWVGLSNTGELFF; CDR3nt: TGCGCCAGCAGCCAAGATTGGGTCGGACTTTCGAACACCGGGGAGCTGTTTTTT
abundance: .; d_gene: .; v_gene: TRBV7-9; j_gene: TRBJ2-1; CDR3aa: CASSLEYRGSPYNEQFF; CDR3nt: TGTGCCAGCAGCTTAGAGTACCGGGGCTCCCCCTACAATGAGCAGTTCTTC
abundance: .; d_gene: .; v_gene: TRBV6-2/TRBV6-3; j_gene: TRBJ2-1; CDR3aa: CASSYRAPSSYNEQFF; CDR3nt: TGTGCCAGCAGTTACAGGGCGCCCAGCTCCTACAATGAGCAGTTCTTC
abundance: once; d_gene: .; v_gene: TRBV4-1; j_gene: TRBJ1-3; CDR3aa: CASSLGPSGNTIYF; CDR3nt: TGCGCCAGCAGCCTGGGGCCCTCTGGAAACACCATATATTTT
abundance: .; d_gene: TRBD2; v_gene: TRBV27; j_gene: TRBJ2-1; CDR3aa: CASSVGTSGSINEQFF; CDR3nt: TGTGCCAGCTCCGTTGGGACTAGCGGGAGTATAAATGAGCAGTTCTTC
abundance: .; d_gene: .; v_gene: TRBV4-1; j_gene: TRBJ2-1; CDR3aa: CASRQPGRGANEQFF; CDR3nt: TGCGCCAGCAGGCAACCAGGGCGCGGAGCGAATGAGCAGTTCTTC